This T cell receptor (beta chain) emerged from a study of cytomegalovirus exposure and HLA in healthy donors. V shed 5 bases and J 3 bases; nucleotides not matched to a gene: 6. This CDR3 has 16 amino acids. The germline gives CDR1 LNHDA, CDR2 SQIVND (reference sequence). In the PCR, 60 Vbeta and 13 Jbeta primers were used. The data were produced by immunoSEQ multiplex PCR, yet TCRdb's version contains in-frame clones alone and is incomplete. The table lists approximately 190,000 clones, 65% to 90% of them singletons. The receptor's source is a man aged 35 to 55 in good health and CMV-seropositive. The gene calls are TRBV19 and TRBJ2-3; TRBD2 matches 12 bases. Sequencing input: PBMCs. DNA of the CDR3: TGTGCCAGTAGTTTCGGACTAGCGGGGATTACAGATACGCAGTATTTT. It translates to CASSFGLAGITDTQYF.